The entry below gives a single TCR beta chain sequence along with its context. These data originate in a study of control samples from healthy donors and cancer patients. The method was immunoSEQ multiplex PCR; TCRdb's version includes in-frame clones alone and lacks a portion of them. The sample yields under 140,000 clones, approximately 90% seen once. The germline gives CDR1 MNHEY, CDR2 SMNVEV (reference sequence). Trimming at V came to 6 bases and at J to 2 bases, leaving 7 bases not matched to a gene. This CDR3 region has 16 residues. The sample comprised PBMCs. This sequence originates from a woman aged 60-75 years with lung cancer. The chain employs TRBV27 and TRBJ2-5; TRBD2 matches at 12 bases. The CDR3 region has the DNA TGTGCCAGCAGAGCGGGGACTAGCGGGTTTCAAGAGACCCAGTACTTC. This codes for CASRAGTSGFQETQYF.